Following are 14 T cell receptor beta chains from one sample sequenced in a study of T-cell reconstitution after alpha-beta-depleted transplantation in children. Unique molecular identifiers were used in preparing the TCRbeta library. In TCRdb, the PCR reads were re-called with MiXCR into one record per CDR3 protein. The sample holds 220,000 or so distinct CDR3 sequences, roughly 8.2% seen once. Sample: PBMCs, mostly from graft donor cells, taken 180 days after TCRalphabeta/CD19-depleted stem cell transplant. The receptors originated from a male patient under 18 who had a stem cell transplant for acute lymphoblastic leukemia, so the T cells may come from the graft donor.

This clonotype was seen repeatedly, ten times or more. V is TRBV20-1 and J is TRBJ2-1; D not certain. V lost 0 bases to trimming and J lost 5 bases, with 14 bases between them. The CDR3 covers 15 residues. Germline CDR1 and CDR2: DFQATT and SNEGSKA (reference sequence). The CDR3 DNA is TGCAGTGCTAGAGATAGGGCCCCCGAGGACAATGAGCAGTTCTTC. Translation gives CSARDRAPEDNEQFF.

This clonotype has ten or more counts. CDR3 bases: TGTGCCAGCACCCAGGGGGCCGGAGCTTTCTTT. Translated, it gives CASTQGAGAFF. The rearrangement joins TRBV6-2 or TRBV6-3 to TRBJ1-1; 8 bases match TRBD1. Germline assignment: CDR1 MNHEY and CDR2 SVGEGT. The CDR3 runs 11 residues. V lost 7 bases to trimming and J lost 10 bases; unmatched junction nucleotides: 5.

In this sample, this clonotype turned up many times. The V and J genes are TRBV27 and TRBJ2-1; the D gene is possibly TRBD2 (6 bases). Between the trimmed V and J ends, which lost 10 bases and 1 base, there was a span of 11 bases. This CDR3 is built from 13 residues. Germline V lookup: CDR1 MNHEY, CDR2 SMNVEV (reference sequence). The CDR3 loop is CATSGLSYNEQFF. As DNA, the CDR3 is TGTGCCACCTCGGGACTGTCCTACAATGAGCAGTTCTTC.

This clonotype has a count of ten or more. This rearrangement joins TRBV5-1 to TRBJ1-5; 9 nucleotides match TRBD1. The CDR3 is made up of 15 amino acids. J lost 3 bases, V lost 4 bases, and 5 bases had no gene match. Germline V gene sequence: CDR1 SGHRS, CDR2 YFSETQ. CDR3 DNA sequence: TGCGCCAGCAGCCAGGGGACAGGGAACAATCAGCCCCAGCATTTT. Protein sequence: CASSQGTGNNQPQHF.

This clonotype was observed a few times. The chain carries TRBV5-6 and TRBJ2-1; TRBD2 aligns across 7 bases. J gave up 8 bases and V 6 bases, and 14 bases lay outside the gene matches. Germline values: CDR1 SGHDT, CDR2 YYEEEE. The CDR3 extends over 15 amino acids. CDR3 sequence (DNA): TGTGCCAGCAACCACGTGGCGGGAGCGGACTATGAGCAGTTCTTC. It codes for CASNHVAGADYEQFF.

This clonotype has ten or more counts. This chain joins TRBV10-2 and TRBJ2-5; D unresolved. V was clipped by 1 base and J by 7 bases, with 22 bases between them. CDR1 WSHSY and CDR2 SAAADI come from the germline V gene. The CDR3 runs 17 residues. CDR3: CASSELKTDIGRRTQYF. In nucleotides, the CDR3 is TGCGCCAGCAGTGAGTTGAAGACCGATATAGGACGGAGGACCCAGTACTTC.

This clonotype was recorded many times. V and J are TRBV12-3 or TRBV12-4 and TRBJ2-3; D gene uncertain. V was clipped by 5 bases and J by 1 base, with 16 bases between them. This CDR3 spans 16 amino acids. The CDR3 DNA is TGTGCCAGCAGTACCCGACCCCGCGAGCGCACAGATACGCAGTATTTT. Translated: CASSTRPRERTDTQYF.

This clonotype was seen many times. The rearrangement joins TRBV7-2 to TRBJ2-5; 7 nucleotides align to TRBD2. The trim removed 2 bases at V and 1 base at J, leaving 7 bases unmatched. The germline gives CDR1 SGHTA, CDR2 FQGNSA. The CDR3 runs to 16 residues. CDR3 residues: CASSLRPRGVQETQYF. In nucleotides, the CDR3 is TGTGCCAGCAGCTTAAGGCCTCGGGGGGTCCAAGAGACCCAGTACTTC.

This clonotype was observed many times. V gene TRBV5-1 combines with J gene TRBJ2-1; 8 nucleotides align to TRBD2. CDR3 length: 14 amino acids. The V and J ends lost 5 bases and 14 bases, in that order; junction bases with no gene match: 15. Looked up from germline, CDR1 is SGHRS and CDR2 is YFSETQ. The CDR3 DNA is TGCGCCAGCAGGATTACTAGCGGTGAGGGAACGGAGTTCTTC. This codes for CASRITSGEGTEFF.

This clonotype was seen ten or more times. This sequence joins TRBV12-3 or TRBV12-4 and TRBJ2-3; 7 bases line up with TRBD1. The trim removed 8 bases at V and 0 bases at J, leaving 5 bases unmatched. CDR3 length equals 14 residues. This CDR3 is CASQGERSTDTQYF. The CDR3 DNA follows: TGTGCCAGCCAGGGGGAACGTAGCACAGATACGCAGTATTTT.

This clonotype showed up many times. This sequence joins TRBV4-1 and TRBJ1-1, with D maybe TRBD1 (6 bases). Trimming left V 2 bases short and J 10 bases short, with 11 bases between. The length of the CDR3 is 12 residues. The germline V gene has CDR1 MGHRA and CDR2 YSYEKL. CDR3 in amino acids: CASSQPGDPAFF. CDR3 nucleotides: TGCGCCAGCAGCCAACCAGGGGACCCAGCTTTCTTT.

This clonotype was seen repeatedly, ten times or more. The J gene is TRBJ1-4, the V gene TRBV7-6; 8 bases map to TRBD1. The length of the CDR3 is 15 residues. Germline loops: CDR1 SGHVS, CDR2 FNYEAQ. J lost 7 bases, V lost 6 bases, and 10 bases had no gene match. The CDR3 here is CASSYLQGGTEKLFF. Written as DNA, the CDR3 is TGTGCCAGCAGTTACCTACAGGGGGGGACTGAAAAACTGTTTTTT.

This clonotype showed up many times. Written as DNA, the CDR3 is TGTGCCAGCAGTCCTACTAGCGGGGTCGGCGGGGAGCTGTTTTTT. This gives the protein CASSPTSGVGGELFF. The chain employs TRBV6-4 and TRBJ2-2; TRBD2 aligns across 10 bases. Germline CDR1 MRHNA, CDR2 SNTAGT. V trimming: 5 bases; J trimming: 7 bases; junction bases outside the gene matches: 7. The CDR3 length is 15 residues.

This clonotype was seen many times. The V and J genes are TRBV24-1 and TRBJ2-3; 7 bases are a match to TRBD2. The CDR3 length is 14 residues. Germline-derived CDR1 and CDR2 are KGHDR and SFDVKD. Germline trimming cut 5 bases from V and 2 bases from J; bases unmatched to any gene: 3. CDR3 amino acids: CATSGGRLTDTQYF. The CDR3 coding sequence is TGTGCCACCAGTGGCGGGAGACTCACAGATACGCAGTATTTT.